This entry lists 12 T cell receptor beta chains sequenced from one sample in a study of CD8+ T cells in alopecia areata. The authors extracted RNA and reverse transcribed it into cDNA as the sequencing template. TCRdb's table, derived via immunoSEQ multiplex PCR, lists solely in-frame clones and lacks some. The data show 130,000 or so clones, 49% seen once. Material: CD8+ T cells sorted from blood, obtained at week 0. The origin of the receptors is a human donor with alopecia areata.

This clone turned up a few times. The chain combines TRBV7-9 with TRBJ2-7, with a possible D match to TRBD1 (6 bases). Germline V gives CDR1 SEHNR, CDR2 FQNEAQ (reference sequence). Trimming shortened V by 4 bases and J by 4 bases, and 20 bases separated the two germline ends. CDR3 size: 16 residues. The CDR3 DNA follows: TGTGCCAGCAGCTCCAAGACAGGAATTTTAAGATACGAGCAGTACTTC. This translates into CASSSKTGILRYEQYF.

This clone was observed a handful of times. The chain couples TRBV9 to TRBJ1-2, with no clear D. This CDR3 is built from 15 residues. Germline loops: CDR1 SGDLS, CDR2 YYNGEE. V was shortened by 0 bases and J by 4 bases, with 13 bases between the two germline ends. As DNA, the CDR3 is TGTGCCAGCAGCGTAGAAAGTGGGTTTCTCTATGGCTACACCTTC. Its translation is CASSVESGFLYGYTF.

This chain links TRBV29-1 with TRBJ2-3, with TRBD1 matching over 7 bases. Germline CDR1 reads SQVTM; CDR2 reads ANQGSEA. The CDR3 consists of 14 residues. The CDR3 DNA sequence: TGCAGTCTTGGGTCAGGGGGAAGCACAGATACGCAGTATTTT. Translation: CSLGSGGSTDTQYF.

This clone was found a few times. V gene TRBV6-1 combines with J gene TRBJ2-1; 7 nucleotides agree with TRBD2. The length of the CDR3 is 12 residues. Trimming cost V 8 bases and J 7 bases; bases outside gene matches: 5. Per germline, CDR1 MNHNS and CDR2 SASEGT. CDR3 loop: CASQAGLNEQFF. Written as DNA, the CDR3 is TGTGCCAGCCAAGCGGGGCTGAATGAGCAGTTCTTC.

The chain carries TRBV30 and TRBJ2-1, with 7 bases lining up with TRBD1. This CDR3 comprises 13 residues. After removal of 7 bases from V and 6 bases from J, the junction contained 9 bases not matched to a gene. CDR1 and CDR2 (germline): GTSNPN, SVGIG (reference sequence). The CDR3 DNA reads TGTGCCTCTCAGTCTAGGGGGCTCAATGAGCAGTTCTTC. Translating gives CASQSRGLNEQFF. Complete variable domain (other parts from reference TRBV30 and TRBJ2-1): SQTIHQWPATLVQPVGSPLSLECTVEGTSNPNLYWYRQAAGRGLQLLFYSVGIGQISSEVPQNLSASRPQDRQFILSSKKLLLSDSGFYLCASQSRGLNEQFFGPGTRLTVL.

This clone turned up a few times. V usage is TRBV6-5 and J usage is TRBJ1-6; the D gene is possibly TRBD1 (5 bases). The CDR3 runs to 10 residues. Per the germline V gene, CDR1 is MNHEY and CDR2 is SVGAGI. The CDR3 region has the DNA TGTGCGACAGAAAATTCACCCCTCCACTTT. Translation: CATENSPLHF.

The genes are TRBV9 and TRBJ2-3; TRBD2 matches 9 bases. The CDR3 covers 16 residues. Trimming at V came to 0 bases and at J to 4 bases, leaving 6 bases not matched to a gene. In germline, CDR1 is SGDLS, CDR2 YYNGEE. The CDR3 sequence: CASSVGVAGVPDTQYF. The CDR3, as DNA: TGTGCCAGCAGCGTAGGGGTAGCGGGGGTCCCAGATACGCAGTATTTT.

This chain uses TRBV2 with TRBJ2-5, with 8 bases fitting TRBD1. V shed 6 bases and J 5 bases; nucleotides not matched to a gene: 11. Germline loops: CDR1 SNHLY, CDR2 FYNNEI. This CDR3 has 15 residues. The CDR3: CASSSKTGEWETQYF. The DNA for the CDR3 is TGTGCCAGCAGCTCAAAGACAGGGGAATGGGAGACCCAGTACTTC.

The chain carries TRBV29-1 and TRBJ2-6; 8 positions agree with TRBD1. V dropped 5 bases and J dropped 4; count of bases not matched to a gene: 7. CDR3 size: 15 residues. The germline gives CDR1 SQVTM, CDR2 ANQGSEA. This CDR3 is CSVQGARSGANVLTF. The CDR3, as DNA: TGCAGCGTTCAGGGGGCGCGCTCCGGGGCCAACGTCCTGACTTTC.

The chain couples TRBV25-1 to TRBJ1-4; D remains unclear. The CDR3 length is 13 residues. CDR1 and CDR2 (germline): MGHDK, SYGVNS. Trimming removed 3 bases at V and 4 bases at J, with 6 bases between. CDR3 nucleotide sequence: TGTGCCAGCAGTGACAGCAATAATGAAAAACTGTTTTTT. Its translation is CASSDSNNEKLFF.

This clone was recorded a few times. V usage is TRBV19 and J usage is TRBJ1-1, with D perhaps matching TRBD1 (5 bases). Germline V gives CDR1 LNHDA, CDR2 SQIVND (reference sequence). The V gene lost 5 bases and the J gene lost 3 bases, with 10 bases spanning the gap. This CDR3 contains 13 residues. In DNA, the CDR3 is TGTGCCAGTAGTTCCCGAGGGGACACTGAAGCTTTCTTT. Its protein is CASSSRGDTEAFF.

Worth noting for this clone: In the same sample, other DNA sequences code for this CDR3. The chain is built from TRBV27 and TRBJ1-5; 10 bases are a match to TRBD1. V shed 6 bases and J 2 bases; nucleotides not matched to a gene: 1. Germline CDR1 is MNHEY and CDR2 is SMNVEV (reference sequence). The CDR3 loop spans 14 amino acids. The DNA for the CDR3 is TGTGCCAGCAGGGGGACAGGGGGCAATCAGCCCCAGCATTTT. This translates into CASRGTGGNQPQHF.